Below are 18 T cell receptor beta chains sequenced from a single sample in a study of cytomegalovirus exposure and HLA in healthy donors. The PCR had 60 Vbeta and 13 Jbeta primers. The repertoire was sequenced with immunoSEQ multiplex PCR; TCRdb's copy has only in-frame clones and lacks some. The sample consists of roughly 150,000 clones, more than 60% of them appearing once. The sample was PBMCs. The receptor set was obtained from a man aged 30-40 years in good health and CMV-seropositive.

The rearrangement uses TRBV14 and TRBJ2-7; TRBD1 might be the D (6 bases). The CDR3 length is 15 residues. Germline assignment: CDR1 SGHDN and CDR2 FVKESK. V was pared by 5 bases and J by 3 bases, with 17 bases between. The CDR3 DNA sequence: TGTGCCAGCAGCGATACGGGACATATCAACTACGAGCAGTACTTC. Its protein is CASSDTGHINYEQYF. The entire variable domain, with the rest obtained from reference TRBV14 and TRBJ2-7, is as follows: EAGVTQFPSHSVIEKGQTVTLRCDPISGHDNLYWYRRVMGKEIKFLLHFVKESKQDESGMPNNRFLAERTGGTYSTLKVQPAELEDSGVYFCASSDTGHINYEQYFGPGTRLTVT.

The sample holds a few counts of this clone. The gene calls are TRBV19 and TRBJ2-7; no clear D. Germline CDR1 reads LNHDA; CDR2 reads SQIVND (reference sequence). This CDR3 has 13 amino acids. The germline V and J ends were trimmed by 10 bases and 5 bases, with 18 bases remaining between them. The CDR3 nucleotides are TGTGCCACCGCGTCCGGGTTCGGAAACGAGCAGTACTTC. It encodes CATASGFGNEQYF.

This clone was recorded a few times. The chain has TRBV9 and TRBJ1-1, with 7 bases aligning to TRBD1. The junction had 6 bases not matched to a gene; V was cut back by 3 bases and J by 1 base. The CDR3 is made up of 15 amino acids. Germline CDR1 and CDR2: SGDLS and YYNGEE. CDR3 in DNA: TGTGCCAGCAGCGAGACGGGACAGCCGAACACTGAAGCTTTCTTT. Translating it yields CASSETGQPNTEAFF. Combining the CDR3 with reference TRBV9 and TRBJ1-1 gives the whole variable domain DSGVTQTPKHLITATGQRVTLRCSPRSGDLSVYWYQQSLDQGLQFLIQYYNGEERAKGNILERFSAQQFPDLHSELNLSSLELGDSALYFCASSETGQPNTEAFFGQGTRLTVV.

J is TRBJ2-3 and V is TRBV19, with D maybe TRBD2 (5 bases). Germline V gene data show CDR1 as LNHDA and CDR2 as SQIVND (reference sequence). This CDR3 is built from 13 residues. Trimming cost V 6 bases and J 0 bases, with 7 bases left between them. The CDR3 here is CASRAGSTDTQYF. The CDR3 DNA follows: TGTGCCAGTAGGGCGGGCAGCACAGATACGCAGTATTTT.

The sample holds a few counts of this clone. The chain couples TRBV5-1 to TRBJ2-7, with 11 bases matching TRBD2. The CDR3 extends over 15 amino acids. Trimming took 4 bases from V and 2 from J; bases not matched to a gene: 5. Looked up from germline, CDR1 is SGHRS and CDR2 is YFSETQ. CDR3 sequence: CASSPGTSGTYEQYF. In DNA form, the CDR3 reads TGCGCCAGCAGCCCAGGGACTAGCGGTACCTACGAGCAGTACTTC.

The chain uses TRBV7-2 and TRBJ2-5; the D gene is possibly TRBD1 (5 bases). The germline V gene encodes CDR1 SGHTA and CDR2 FQGNSA. V lost 1 base and J 5 bases, leaving 11 bases between the germline ends. CDR3 size: 14 residues. CDR3: CASSLVGARETQYF. In DNA form, the CDR3 reads TGTGCCAGCAGCTTAGTAGGGGCCAGGGAGACCCAGTACTTC.

This chain uses TRBV5-6 with TRBJ2-1; TRBD2 might be the D (5 bases). V was clipped by 0 bases and J by 3 bases, with 7 bases between them. This CDR3 comprises 14 residues. Per the germline V gene, CDR1 is SGHDT and CDR2 is YYEEEE. Here the CDR3 DNA reads TGTGCCAGCAGCTTGGCAGCGGTCTACAATGAGCAGTTCTTC. Protein: CASSLAAVYNEQFF.

This chain uses TRBV2 with TRBJ1-4; D is uncertain. The CDR3 has 12 amino acids. Germline loops: CDR1 SNHLY, CDR2 FYNNEI. The V gene lost 7 bases and the J gene lost 8 bases, with 11 bases spanning the gap. CDR3 region: CASMADGEKLFF. The CDR3 DNA is TGTGCCAGCATGGCCGACGGGGAAAAACTGTTTTTT.

The V gene is TRBV5-6, the J gene TRBJ1-2; D gene unclear. Per germline, CDR1 SGHDT and CDR2 YYEEEE. V was trimmed by 2 bases and J by 0 bases, leaving 14 bases between them. The CDR3 is 16 residues long. The CDR3: CASSFLPRLTNYGYTF. The CDR3 region has the DNA TGTGCCAGCAGCTTTTTGCCGCGACTAACTAACTATGGCTACACCTTC.

A few counts support this clone. The chain links TRBV11-1 to TRBJ1-1, with 8 bases fitting TRBD1. This CDR3 region has 14 residues. CDR1 and CDR2 (germline): SGHAT, FQDESV (reference sequence). Trimming at V came to 3 bases and at J to 1 base, leaving 1 base not matched to a gene. The CDR3 DNA is TGTGCCAGCAGCTTCGACAGGGGGAACACTGAAGCTTTCTTT. Translated, it gives CASSFDRGNTEAFF.

The table lists this clone with a few counts. CDR3 in DNA: TGTGCTTTTCAGGGCTATTATGAGCAGTTCTTC. Its protein is CAFQGYYEQFF. V and J are TRBV30 and TRBJ2-1; D may be TRBD1 (5 bases). This CDR3 has 11 amino acids. Germline V gene lookup returns CDR1 GTSNPN and CDR2 SVGIG (reference sequence).

The CDR3, as DNA: TGTGCCACCGCCGGGACAGGGTCGGGGGAGCAGTACTTC. As protein: CATAGTGSGEQYF. The rearrangement links TRBV10-3 to TRBJ2-7, with 9 positions matching TRBD1. The germline V gene encodes CDR1 ENHRY and CDR2 SYGVKD. This CDR3 is 13 amino acids long. V lost 10 bases to trimming and J lost 7 bases; unmatched junction nucleotides: 11.

The chain couples TRBV30 to TRBJ1-6, with TRBD1 identical over 9 bases. V shed 4 bases and J 6 bases; nucleotides not matched to a gene: 4. The CDR3 loop spans 14 amino acids. The germline CDR1 and CDR2 sequences are GTSNPN and SVGIG (reference sequence). CDR3 bases: TGTGCCTGGAACAGACAGGGGGTTAATTCACCCCTCCACTTT. Translation gives CAWNRQGVNSPLHF.

This clone was counted only a few times. V is TRBV6-5 and J is TRBJ2-5, with TRBD1 matching over 9 bases. Per germline, CDR1 MNHEY and CDR2 SVGAGI. After removal of 6 bases from V and 3 bases from J, the junction contained 8 bases not matched to a gene. The CDR3 has 15 amino acids. Written as DNA, the CDR3 is TGTGCCAGCAGCCGTACCGGGACAGGGAAAGAGACCCAGTACTTC. Its protein product is CASSRTGTGKETQYF.

The chain has TRBV27 and TRBJ1-1, with 10 bases lining up with TRBD1. Unmatched junction bases numbered 7, after V lost 5 bases and J lost 1 base. Per the germline V gene, CDR1 is MNHEY and CDR2 is SMNVEV (reference sequence). This CDR3 region has 16 residues. The chain's CDR3 is CASSQDRGVQNTEAFF. CDR3 DNA: TGTGCCAGCAGTCAGGACAGGGGGGTTCAGAACACTGAAGCTTTCTTT.

The gene calls are TRBV12-5 and TRBJ1-4; 7 nucleotides align to TRBD1. Germline V gene sequence: CDR1 LGHNT, CDR2 FRNRAP. V was clipped by 3 bases and J by 7 bases; unmatched bases: 14. The CDR3 length is 17 residues. The CDR3 DNA is TGTGCTAGTGGTTTCACCCCGGGACAGCAACTTACTGAAAAACTGTTTTTT. Its translation is CASGFTPGQQLTEKLFF.

This clone was counted between two and nine times. J is TRBJ1-1 and V is TRBV7-2, with unresolved D. The CDR3 runs 16 residues. Trimming shortened V by 0 bases and J by 0 bases, and 11 bases separated the two germline ends. Germline CDR1 reads SGHTA; CDR2 reads FQGNSA. The CDR3 sequence: CASSLAVGSLNTEAFF. In DNA form, the CDR3 reads TGTGCCAGCAGCTTAGCTGTTGGCTCATTGAACACTGAAGCTTTCTTT.

There are a few counts of this clone. This sequence joins TRBV9 and TRBJ2-3, with D perhaps TRBD2 (6 bases). This CDR3 contains 16 residues. Germline CDR1 reads SGDLS; CDR2 reads YYNGEE. The V end was cut by 0 bases, the J end by 4 bases, with 15 bases between. For the CDR3, the DNA is TGTGCCAGCAGCGTAGACGGGGGAGATGGGGCAGATACGCAGTATTTT. Its protein product is CASSVDGGDGADTQYF. Supplemented by reference TRBV9 and TRBJ2-3, the full variable domain reads DSGVTQTPKHLITATGQRVTLRCSPRSGDLSVYWYQQSLDQGLQFLIQYYNGEERAKGNILERFSAQQFPDLHSELNLSSLELGDSALYFCASSVDGGDGADTQYFGPGTRLTVL.